These 7 T cell receptor beta chains share one sample of origin, sequenced in a study of CXCR3-negative and CXCR3-positive naive CD8 T cells. The authors made the TRB cDNA libraries by 5' RACE using UMI labels. TCRdb processed the 5' RACE reads again and assigns one entry to each CDR3 protein, with no DNA. The sample data list over 100,000 distinct CDR3 sequences. The sequenced sample was naive CXCR3- CD8+ T cells from blood. Subset reported: CD45RO-CCR7+CD27+CD95- naive CD8+ T cells lacking CXCR3 (TNR3-). Receptors originate from a human donor in good health. Some clones in this sample may be carry-over from other donors' samples.

This rearrangement joins TRBV5-1 to TRBJ2-7; checking the TCRdb D call of TRBD2 is not possible without DNA. The CDR3 covers 15 residues. Germline V gives CDR1 SGHRS, CDR2 YFSETQ. The CDR3 region is CASTAAGTAAREQYF.

This chain connects TRBV9 to TRBJ1-1; the TCRdb call, TRBD1, lacks DNA for checking. CDR1 SGDLS and CDR2 YYNGEE come from the germline V gene. This CDR3 has 16 residues. The CDR3 reads CASSAGTGVMNTEAFF.

The rearrangement uses TRBV4-2 and TRBJ2-5; without DNA, the TCRdb call of TRBD1 cannot be checked. This CDR3 has 15 amino acids. The germline V gene has CDR1 LGHNA and CDR2 YNFKEQ. CDR3 loop: CASSQDWPGGETQYF.

The chain carries TRBV29-1 and TRBJ1-4; TCRdb reports TRBD1, a call that lacks DNA to check it against. The germline V gene encodes CDR1 SQVTM and CDR2 ANQGSEA. The CDR3 is 12 residues long. The CDR3: CSVERGNGKLFF.

J is TRBJ2-3 and V is TRBV9; the TCRdb call, TRBD1, lacks DNA for checking. CDR3 length: 16 amino acids. CDR1 is SGDLS, CDR2 YYNGEE, per germline. CDR3 protein: CASSVEAPGSTDTQYF.

The rearrangement uses TRBV4-1 and TRBJ2-7; the D gene TCRdb calls, TRBD1, cannot be checked with no DNA. The length of the CDR3 is 17 residues. Germline V gene lookup returns CDR1 MGHRA and CDR2 YSYEKL. CDR3 sequence: CASSQVGAGQAYGEQYF.

CDR3 protein: CASSLETFNEQFF. The chain joins TRBV12-3 or TRBV12-4 to TRBJ2-1. This CDR3 spans 13 amino acids.